Presented here are 21 T cell receptor beta chains from one specimen sequenced in a study of T cell responses to AZD1222 COVID-19 vaccine. Measured with immunoSEQ multiplex PCR; TCRdb has only the in-frame clones, and not every one. The table lists roughly 160,000 clones, roughly nine tenths of them singletons. The sample consisted of peripheral blood, taken on day 0 of AZD1222 vaccination. The origin of the receptors is an adult in good health.

This clone has only a few counts. This chain connects TRBV11-2 to TRBJ1-1; TRBD1 matches at 8 bases. The CDR3 contains 13 residues. The V gene's germline CDR1 is SGHAT and CDR2 FQNNGV. Losses at the gene ends were 5 bases for V and 8 bases for J; bases not matched to a gene: 7. Here the CDR3 DNA reads TGTGCCAGCAGCGTCCGTCAGGGGGCAGAAGCTTTCTTT. It encodes CASSVRQGAEAFF.

This clone was picked up one time. The chain is built from TRBV4-2 and TRBJ1-1; D unclear. This CDR3 region has 11 residues. CDR1 and CDR2 from the germline V gene are LGHNA and YNFKEQ. V lost 3 bases and J lost 8, with 7 bases in between. CDR3 DNA sequence: TGTGCCAGCAGCCAGGCAGAAGAAGCTTTCTTT. It is translated as CASSQAEEAFF.

The chain links TRBV28 to TRBJ1-1; perhaps TRBD1 as D (6 bases). The germline CDR1 and CDR2 sequences are MDHEN and SYDVKM. This CDR3 region has 14 residues. The germline V and J ends were trimmed by 4 bases and 4 bases, with 13 bases remaining between them. The CDR3 sequence: CASSSQGMGTEAFF. The DNA of the CDR3 is TGTGCCAGCAGTTCCCAGGGGATGGGCACTGAAGCTTTCTTT.

The J gene is TRBJ1-6, the V gene TRBV2; possibly TRBD1 for D (6 bases). Trimming removed 8 bases from V and 0 bases from J, with 11 bases in between. In germline, CDR1 is SNHLY, CDR2 FYNNEI. The CDR3 runs to 15 residues. CDR3 nucleotides: TGTGCCAGCGATGACAGGAGCTCCTATAATTCACCCCTCCACTTT. It codes for CASDDRSSYNSPLHF. The variable domain in full, with the rest retrieved from reference TRBV2 and TRBJ1-6, is EPEVTQTPSHQVTQMGQEVILRCVPISNHLYFYWYRQILGQKVEFLVSFYNNEISEKSEIFDDQFSVERPDGSNFTLKIRSTKLEDSAMYFCASDDRSSYNSPLHFGNGTRLTVT.

V gene TRBV28 combines with J gene TRBJ1-1; D call uncertain. CDR1 MDHEN and CDR2 SYDVKM come from the germline V gene. The CDR3 is 14 amino acids. With 5 bases removed from V and 4 bases from J, the gap between germline ends came to 14 bases. The DNA of the CDR3 is TGTGCCAGCAGTCCCCCTCCCATCGGCACTGAAGCTTTCTTT. Translated: CASSPPPIGTEAFF. The full variable domain, rest sourced from reference TRBV28 and TRBJ1-1, is DVKVTQSSRYLVKRTGEKVFLECVQDMDHENMFWYRQDPGLGLRLIYFSYDVKMKEKGDIPEGYSVSREKKERFSLILESASTNQTSMYLCASSPPPIGTEAFFGQGTRLTVV.

This clone was counted once. The chain carries TRBV5-3 and TRBJ1-5; D gene ambiguous. TRBV5-3 is known as an ORF, though its function is uncertain. Trimming shortened V by 0 bases and J by 2 bases, and 6 bases separated the two germline ends. The CDR3 contains 14 residues. The CDR3 nucleotides read TGTGCCAGAAGCTTGGAGTTCTGCAATCAGCCCCAGCATTTT. Translating it yields CARSLEFCNQPQHF.

The chain carries TRBV12-2 and TRBJ1-2. TRBV12-2 is listed as a pseudogene. The CDR3 is 14 amino acids. The CDR3 DNA is TGTGCAAGTCGCTCGAGTCCGCGGAACTATGGCTACACCTTC. Translated, it gives CASRSSPRNYGYTF.

The rearrangement uses TRBV18 and TRBJ1-1; no clear D. V shed 3 bases and J shed 3 bases, with 8 bases lying between them. Germline V gives CDR1 KGHSH, CDR2 LQKENI. CDR3 length: 13 residues. CDR3 loop: CASSPSRDTEAFF. The DNA for the CDR3 is TGTGCCAGCTCACCTTCCCGGGACACTGAAGCTTTCTTT.

The V gene is TRBV27, the J gene TRBJ2-6; D not certain. Between the trimmed V and J ends, which lost 5 bases and 2 bases, there was a span of 7 bases. The CDR3 sequence is 14 residues long. Germline assignment: CDR1 MNHEY and CDR2 SMNVEV (reference sequence). The CDR3 here is CASSHTAGANVLTF. CDR3 nucleotide sequence: TGTGCCAGCAGTCACACGGCTGGGGCCAACGTCCTGACTTTC.

As concerns this clone: At one end the junction does not follow the germline gene, possibly because of a read error. The V and J genes are TRBV28 and TRBJ1-1; unclear D gene. Germline CDR1 and CDR2: MDHEN and SYDVKM. The length of the CDR3 is 11 residues. CDR3: CASSFRAPGIF. CDR3 bases: TGTGCCAGCAGTTTTAGGGCTCCCGGAATCTTT.

A single count supports this clone. The gene calls are TRBV30 and TRBJ1-5; a weak D match, TRBD1 (6 bases). This CDR3 region has 13 residues. The ends were cut back, 3 bases at V and 2 bases at J, with 8 bases in the middle. Per germline, CDR1 GTSNPN and CDR2 SVGIG (reference sequence). In DNA, the CDR3 is TGTGCCTGGAGGGCAGGGGGCAATCAGCCCCAGCATTTT. Translating it yields CAWRAGGNQPQHF. The full variable domain, in which reference TRBV30 and TRBJ1-5 provide the parts outside the CDR3, is SQTIHQWPATLVQPVGSPLSLECTVEGTSNPNLYWYRQAAGRGLQLLFYSVGIGQISSEVPQNLSASRPQDRQFILSSKKLLLSDSGFYLCAWRAGGNQPQHFGDGTRLSIL.

The chain is built from TRBV11-2 and TRBJ1-4, with TRBD1 as a possible D gene (5 bases). This CDR3 contains 14 residues. Germline V CDR1 and CDR2: SGHAT, FQNNGV. Trimming left V 5 bases short and J 5 bases short, with 12 bases between. DNA for the CDR3: TGTGCCAGCAGCCTAAATTGGGGGAATGAAAAACTGTTTTTT. This sequence encodes CASSLNWGNEKLFF.

The gene calls are TRBV9 and TRBJ1-3; D is uncertain. Trimming stripped 0 bases from V and 0 bases from J, with 4 bases between. Germline V gene data show CDR1 as SGDLS and CDR2 as YYNGEE. CDR3 length: 14 amino acids. The CDR3 sequence is CASSVGISGNTIYF. DNA of the CDR3: TGTGCCAGCAGCGTAGGGATCTCTGGAAACACCATATATTTT.

This rearrangement joins TRBV24-1 to TRBJ2-3; D unclear. The V gene lost 3 bases and the J gene lost 2 bases, with 14 bases spanning the gap. The CDR3 consists of 16 residues. Germline lookup yields CDR1 KGHDR and CDR2 SFDVKD. CDR3: CATSDPIRPDTDTQYF. CDR3 DNA sequence: TGTGCCACCAGTGATCCCATCCGACCGGACACAGATACGCAGTATTTT.

The sample holds one count of this clone. The V and J genes are TRBV27 and TRBJ2-7; D unresolved. Looked up from germline, CDR1 is MNHEY and CDR2 is SMNVEV (reference sequence). The germline V and J ends were trimmed by 0 bases and 6 bases, with 3 bases remaining between them. The CDR3 consists of 11 residues. The CDR3 loop reads CASSLSGEQYF. DNA of the CDR3: TGTGCCAGCAGTTTATCGGGCGAGCAGTACTTC.

V usage is TRBV4-1 and J usage is TRBJ2-7, with D possibly TRBD1 on 5 matching bases. CDR1 and CDR2 from the germline V gene are MGHRA and YSYEKL. There are 15 residues in the CDR3. Deletions cut 1 base from V and 2 bases from J, with 12 bases between. The CDR3 nucleotides are TGCGCCAGCAGCCAAGGTACAGGATCCACCTACGAGCAGTACTTC. This encodes CASSQGTGSTYEQYF.

This sequence joins TRBV5-6 and TRBJ2-1, with 7 bases matching TRBD1. CDR1 and CDR2 from the germline V gene are SGHDT and YYEEEE. J gave up 0 bases and V 2 bases, and 2 bases lay outside the gene matches. CDR3 length equals 15 residues. This CDR3 is CASSFGQDSYNEQFF. For the CDR3, the DNA is TGTGCCAGCAGCTTTGGACAGGACTCCTACAATGAGCAGTTCTTC.

This chain connects TRBV20-1 to TRBJ1-2; D not resolved. Trimming cost V 3 bases and J 3 bases, with 8 bases left between them. The CDR3 is 12 amino acids. Per germline, CDR1 DFQATT and CDR2 SNEGSKA (reference sequence). The CDR3 sequence: CSASRVDYGYTF. In DNA form, the CDR3 reads TGCAGTGCTAGTAGGGTAGACTATGGCTACACCTTC.

V and J are TRBV6-2 or TRBV6-3 and TRBJ2-7; a possible D gene is TRBD1 (6 bases). The CDR3 has 13 amino acids. The ends were cut back, 4 bases at V and 3 bases at J, with 10 bases in the middle. CDR1 and CDR2 from the germline V gene are MNHEY and SVGEGT. This CDR3 is CASSWGPRYEQYF. In DNA form, the CDR3 reads TGTGCCAGCAGTTGGGGGCCTCGCTACGAGCAGTACTTC.

Details on this clone: A read error may produce the germline difference seen at one junction end. The rearrangement uses TRBV28 and TRBJ2-2; the D gene could be TRBD1 or TRBD2 (5 bases each). Germline V gene sequence: CDR1 MDHEN, CDR2 SYDVKM. The CDR3 has 14 amino acids. The CDR3 DNA reads TGTGCCGGCAGGCTAGGGACGGGCACCGGGGAGCTGTTTTTT. Its translation is CAGRLGTGTGELFF.

This clone was found once. V and J are TRBV11-2 and TRBJ2-7, with unresolved D. Trimming took off 0 bases at V and 4 bases at J, with 7 bases between the two ends. This CDR3 contains 13 residues. Germline V gives CDR1 SGHAT, CDR2 FQNNGV. CDR3 residues: CASSLETSYEQYF. The CDR3 nucleotides are TGTGCCAGCAGCTTAGAAACGAGTTACGAGCAGTACTTC.